Below, 2 T cell receptor beta chains from the same sample are listed, as sequenced in a study of T cell responses to AZD1222 COVID-19 vaccine. The assay was immunoSEQ multiplex PCR, and TCRdb's table has in-frame clones only and misses some. The sample has approximately 120,000 clones; more than 70% are singletons. Sequences were derived from peripheral blood, sampled on day 0 of AZD1222 vaccination. The receptors derive from an adult in good health.

The J gene is TRBJ2-3, the V gene TRBV7-2; a possible D gene is TRBD2 (6 bases). With 3 bases removed from V and 6 bases from J, the gap between germline ends came to 10 bases. This CDR3 has 13 residues. Germline-derived CDR1 and CDR2 are SGHTA and FQGNSA. The CDR3, as DNA: TGTGCCAGCAGCTTCGGGGGAGAGGATACGCAGTATTTT. Translation: CASSFGGEDTQYF.

The J gene is TRBJ1-1, the V gene TRBV7-9; no definite D call. Trimming shortened V by 5 bases and J by 7 bases, and 11 bases separated the two germline ends. Germline CDR1 SEHNR, CDR2 FQNEAQ (reference sequence). The CDR3 spans 12 residues. CDR3 nucleotides: TGTGCCAGCAGCCCAGAGGGATTTGAAGCTTTCTTT. Protein sequence: CASSPEGFEAFF.